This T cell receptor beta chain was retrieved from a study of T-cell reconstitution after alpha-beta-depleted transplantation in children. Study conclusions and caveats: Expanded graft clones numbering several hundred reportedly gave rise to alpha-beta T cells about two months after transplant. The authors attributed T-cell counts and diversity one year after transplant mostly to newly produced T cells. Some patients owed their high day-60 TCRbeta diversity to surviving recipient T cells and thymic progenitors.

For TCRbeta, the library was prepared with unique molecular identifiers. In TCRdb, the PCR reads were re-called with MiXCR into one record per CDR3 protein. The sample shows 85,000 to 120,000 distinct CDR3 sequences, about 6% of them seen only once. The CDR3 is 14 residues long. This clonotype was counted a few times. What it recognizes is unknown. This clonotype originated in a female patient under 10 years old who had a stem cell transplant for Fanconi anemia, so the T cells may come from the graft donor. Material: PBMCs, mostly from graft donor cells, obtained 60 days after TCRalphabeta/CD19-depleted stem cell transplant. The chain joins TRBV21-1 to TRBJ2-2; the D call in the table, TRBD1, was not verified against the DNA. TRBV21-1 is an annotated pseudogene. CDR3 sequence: CASRGPQNTGELFF. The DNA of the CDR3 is TGTGCCAGCCGGGGGCCCCAAAACACCGGGGAGCTGTTTTTT.